This is a list of T cell receptor beta chains from one sample in a study of blood T cell repertoires in COVID-19. The method was immunoSEQ multiplex PCR; TCRdb's version includes in-frame clones alone and lacks a portion of them. The table includes 150,000 to 200,000 clones, 90% detected once. Sample: peripheral blood. These receptors all come from a man aged 55 to 70 with active or convalescent COVID-19. CDR3s include the opening cysteine and the closing phenylalanine or tryptophan. A D gene is named only where the DNA matches it firmly. Some rows have no size entry. The others give once, few or many, or a class for an expanded clone.

clone_size: .; d_call: TRBD2; j_call: TRBJ2-1; v_call: TRBV5-4; cdr3_aa: CASSLGGSGRALYNEQFF; cdr3_nt: TGTGCCAGCAGCTTGGGGGGTAGCGGGAGGGCCTTATACAATGAGCAGTTCTTC
clone_size: .; d_call: TRBD1; j_call: TRBJ1-2; v_call: TRBV19; cdr3_aa: CASSMTGTGYTF; cdr3_nt: TGTGCCAGTAGTATGACAGGGACCGGCTACACCTTC
clone_size: .; d_call: TRBD1; j_call: TRBJ1-1; v_call: TRBV19; cdr3_aa: CASIEQGQAATEAFF; cdr3_nt: TGTGCCAGTATTGAACAGGGACAGGCAGCCACTGAAGCTTTCTTT
clone_size: .; d_call: .; j_call: TRBJ1-6; v_call: TRBV7-6; cdr3_aa: CASSLHPDIGDNSPLHF; cdr3_nt: TGTGCCAGCAGCCTCCATCCGGACATTGGAGATAATTCACCCCTCCACTTT
clone_size: .; d_call: TRBD2; j_call: TRBJ2-7; v_call: TRBV7-9; cdr3_aa: CASTKRTSEGRSSYEQYF; cdr3_nt: TGTGCCAGCACCAAGCGTACTAGCGAGGGGAGAAGCTCCTACGAGCAGTACTTC
clone_size: .; d_call: TRBD1; j_call: TRBJ2-2; v_call: TRBV7-6; cdr3_aa: CASSRGQGAGELFF; cdr3_nt: TGTGCCAGCAGCCGAGGACAGGGGGCCGGGGAGCTGTTTTTT
clone_size: .; d_call: .; j_call: TRBJ2-1; v_call: TRBV11-3; cdr3_aa: CASSPGGQNNEQFF; cdr3_nt: TGTGCCAGCAGCCCAGGAGGACAGAACAATGAGCAGTTCTTC
clone_size: .; d_call: TRBD1; j_call: TRBJ1-3; v_call: TRBV4-2; cdr3_aa: CASRRQGAIGNTIYF; cdr3_nt: TGTGCCAGCAGGCGTCAGGGGGCAATAGGAAACACCATATATTTT
clone_size: .; d_call: TRBD1; j_call: TRBJ2-1; v_call: TRBV7-9; cdr3_aa: CASSLPGQLNEQFF; cdr3_nt: TGTGCCAGCAGCTTACCGGGACAGCTCAATGAGCAGTTCTTC
clone_size: .; d_call: .; j_call: TRBJ2-7; v_call: TRBV11-2; cdr3_aa: CASSLAPDQGEGYEQYF; cdr3_nt: TGTGCCAGCAGCTTGGCCCCGGACCAAGGGGAAGGCTACGAGCAGTACTTC
clone_size: .; d_call: TRBD1; j_call: TRBJ2-7; v_call: TRBV27; cdr3_aa: CASSLTTGVYEQYF; cdr3_nt: TGTGCCAGCAGTCTCACGACAGGGGTCTACGAGCAGTACTTC
clone_size: .; d_call: .; j_call: TRBJ1-2; v_call: TRBV7-9; cdr3_aa: CASSTTGPSYYGYTF; cdr3_nt: TGTGCCAGCAGCACGACAGGTCCCTCGTACTATGGCTACACCTTC
clone_size: .; d_call: TRBD2; j_call: TRBJ2-4; v_call: TRBV7-2; cdr3_aa: CASSLVPLAVAKNIQYF; cdr3_nt: TGTGCCAGCAGCTTAGTACCCCTAGCGGTAGCCAAAAACATTCAGTACTTC
clone_size: .; d_call: .; j_call: TRBJ1-1; v_call: TRBV11-1; cdr3_aa: CASSQRQQWTEAFF; cdr3_nt: TGTGCCAGCAGCCAACGACAGCAGTGGACTGAAGCTTTCTTT
clone_size: once; d_call: TRBD1; j_call: TRBJ1-2; v_call: TRBV6-5; cdr3_aa: CASSYSTRGSYGYTF; cdr3_nt: TGTGCCAGCAGTTACTCGACCAGGGGGTCGTATGGCTACACCTTC
clone_size: .; d_call: TRBD2; j_call: TRBJ2-3; v_call: TRBV5-4; cdr3_aa: CASSPRLAPDTDTQYF; cdr3_nt: TGTGCCAGCAGCCCTAGACTAGCGCCCGACACAGATACGCAGTATTTT
clone_size: .; d_call: TRBD2; j_call: TRBJ2-1; v_call: TRBV6-5; cdr3_aa: CASSYGDYIHNEQFF; cdr3_nt: TGTGCCAGCAGTTACGGGGACTATATACACAATGAGCAGTTCTTC
clone_size: .; d_call: TRBD1; j_call: TRBJ1-1; v_call: TRBV5-1; cdr3_aa: CASSRTGFMNTEAFF; cdr3_nt: TGCGCCAGCAGCCGGACAGGGTTCATGAACACTGAAGCTTTCTTT
clone_size: .; d_call: .; j_call: TRBJ2-2; v_call: TRBV6-5; cdr3_aa: CASSSDIAGELFF; cdr3_nt: TGTGCCAGCAGTTCCGACATCGCCGGGGAGCTGTTTTTT
clone_size: .; d_call: TRBD2; j_call: TRBJ2-3; v_call: TRBV6-5; cdr3_aa: CASRILAGGSDTQYF; cdr3_nt: TGTGCCAGCAGGATACTAGCGGGGGGATCAGATACGCAGTATTTT
clone_size: .; d_call: .; j_call: TRBJ1-1; v_call: TRBV10-2; cdr3_aa: CASSVLGGAAFF; cdr3_nt: TGCGCCAGCAGTGTTTTAGGGGGGGCAGCTTTCTTT
clone_size: .; d_call: TRBD1; j_call: TRBJ2-2; v_call: TRBV19; cdr3_aa: CASSRWDRPNTGELFF; cdr3_nt: TGCGCCAGTAGTAGGTGGGACAGGCCGAACACCGGGGAGCTGTTTTTT
clone_size: .; d_call: .; j_call: TRBJ1-5; v_call: TRBV21-1; cdr3_aa: CASSKAGRTGAGQPQHF; cdr3_nt: TGTGCCAGCAGCAAAGCCGGGCGGACAGGGGCGGGTCAGCCCCAGCATTTT
clone_size: .; d_call: .; j_call: TRBJ1-5; v_call: TRBV12-5; cdr3_aa: CASGLGQGMGQPQHF; cdr3_nt: TGTGCTAGTGGTTTGGGGCAGGGGATGGGTCAGCCCCAGCATTTT
clone_size: .; d_call: TRBD1; j_call: TRBJ1-4; v_call: TRBV11-2; cdr3_aa: CASSRGQANEKLFF; cdr3_nt: TGTGCCAGCAGCCGCGGACAGGCTAATGAAAAACTGTTTTTT
clone_size: .; d_call: .; j_call: TRBJ2-2; v_call: TRBV27; cdr3_aa: CASRGFRPRDTGELFF; cdr3_nt: TGTGCCAGCAGGGGTTTCAGGCCCCGTGACACCGGGGAGCTGTTTTTT
clone_size: .; d_call: TRBD1; j_call: TRBJ1-1; v_call: TRBV28; cdr3_aa: CASSPPDRANTEAFF; cdr3_nt: TGTGCCAGCAGTCCCCCAGACAGGGCGAACACTGAAGCTTTCTTT
clone_size: .; d_call: .; j_call: TRBJ2-2; v_call: TRBV6-1; cdr3_aa: CASSAQGGLGPGELFF; cdr3_nt: TGTGCCAGCAGTGCACAGGGTGGCTTGGGCCCCGGGGAGCTGTTTTTT
clone_size: .; d_call: .; j_call: TRBJ2-7; v_call: TRBV7-2; cdr3_aa: CASSLGGGAYEQYF; cdr3_nt: TGTGCCAGCAGCTTAGGAGGGGGGGCCTACGAGCAGTACTTC
clone_size: .; d_call: .; j_call: TRBJ2-3; v_call: TRBV20-1; cdr3_aa: CSASYQGDTQYF; cdr3_nt: TGCAGTGCTAGTTACCAGGGCGACACGCAGTATTTT
clone_size: .; d_call: TRBD1; j_call: TRBJ1-2; v_call: TRBV3-1/TRBV3-2; cdr3_aa: CASSLRTGNGYTF; cdr3_nt: TGTGCCAGCAGCCTTCGGACAGGGAATGGCTACACCTTC
clone_size: .; d_call: TRBD1; j_call: TRBJ1-2; v_call: TRBV10-3; cdr3_aa: CAIREDRSFGYTF; cdr3_nt: TGTGCCATCAGAGAGGACAGGTCCTTTGGCTACACCTTC
clone_size: .; d_call: TRBD1; j_call: TRBJ1-2; v_call: TRBV25-1; cdr3_aa: CASSESGGGYGYTF; cdr3_nt: TGTGCCAGCAGTGAATCAGGGGGCGGCTATGGCTACACCTTC
clone_size: .; d_call: .; j_call: TRBJ1-2; v_call: TRBV5-1; cdr3_aa: CASSLGGRSGGYTF; cdr3_nt: TGCGCCAGCAGCTTGGGGGGGCGATCAGGTGGCTACACCTTC
clone_size: .; d_call: .; j_call: TRBJ2-7; v_call: TRBV7-9; cdr3_aa: CASSPNEQYF; cdr3_nt: TGTGCCAGCAGCCCTAACGAGCAGTACTTC
clone_size: .; d_call: .; j_call: TRBJ2-7; v_call: TRBV15; cdr3_aa: CATSRDRGYEQYF; cdr3_nt: TGTGCCACCAGCAGAGATAGAGGCTACGAGCAGTACTTC
clone_size: .; d_call: TRBD1; j_call: TRBJ1-2; v_call: TRBV6-6; cdr3_aa: CASSYSGQGTYGYTF; cdr3_nt: TGTGCCAGCAGTTACTCGGGACAGGGTACCTATGGCTACACCTTC
clone_size: .; d_call: .; j_call: TRBJ2-2; v_call: TRBV29-1; cdr3_aa: CSVHSGGELFF; cdr3_nt: TGCAGCGTTCATAGCGGTGGGGAGCTGTTTTTT
clone_size: .; d_call: .; j_call: TRBJ2-3; v_call: TRBV25-1; cdr3_aa: CASSESYGVSNTDTQYF; cdr3_nt: TGTGCCAGCAGTGAATCCTACGGGGTTTCGAACACAGATACGCAGTATTTT
clone_size: .; d_call: .; j_call: TRBJ2-1; v_call: TRBV4-1; cdr3_aa: CASSQDRGRSFNNEQFF; cdr3_nt: TGCGCCAGCAGCCAAGATAGGGGCAGGAGCTTTAACAATGAGCAGTTCTTC
clone_size: .; d_call: .; j_call: TRBJ2-3; v_call: TRBV5-4; cdr3_aa: CASRLPSTDTQYF; cdr3_nt: TGTGCCAGCAGACTACCCAGCACAGATACGCAGTATTTT
clone_size: .; d_call: .; j_call: TRBJ1-6; v_call: TRBV27; cdr3_aa: CASSSYPPGVSPLHF; cdr3_nt: TGTGCCAGCAGTAGTTACCCGCCAGGTGTTTCACCCCTCCACTTT
clone_size: few; d_call: TRBD2; j_call: TRBJ2-2; v_call: TRBV10-2; cdr3_aa: CASSETSGGVGELFF; cdr3_nt: TGCGCCAGCAGTGAAACTAGCGGGGGGGTTGGGGAGCTGTTTTTT
clone_size: .; d_call: .; j_call: TRBJ2-7; v_call: TRBV5-1; cdr3_aa: CASSLSGVLEQYF; cdr3_nt: TGCGCCAGCAGCTTGTCGGGGGTGCTCGAGCAGTACTTC